The clone carrying this T cell receptor (beta chain) was observed a few times. Its antigen is unidentified. Each CDR3 protein gets one entry after TCRdb re-called the 5' RACE reads with MiXCR. Of tens of thousands of distinct CDR3 sequences in the sample, 29% were seen once. Memory CD4+ cells were defined as CD4+CD45RO+CD25-. The CDR3 totals 14 residues. Losses at the gene ends were 6 bases for V and 4 bases for J; bases not matched to a gene: 0. CDR1 and CDR2 (germline): MNHNS, SASEGT. Overall study results and limits: In terms of TCR gene usage, tumor memory CD4+ T cells clustered together with blood and lymph node memory CD4+ cells, as well as with lymph node naive CD4+ cells.

The sample comprised memory CD4+ T cells sorted from a lymph node. Subset: memory CD4+ T cells, CD4+CD45RO+CD25-. This TCR derives from a female donor with breast cancer. The J gene is TRBJ1-6, the V gene TRBV6-1, with TRBD1 matching 10 bases. CDR3 loop: CASRDRGYNSPLHF. The CDR3 DNA sequence: TGTGCCAGCAGGGACAGGGGGTATAATTCACCCCTCCACTTT.